These 17 T cell receptor beta chains came from one sample sequenced in a study of blood T cells in healthy people across ages. Primers used in a second PCR of about 6 to 11 cycles were a sample-barcoded 5' primer and a J-beta primer mix. TCRdb recomputed calls from the 5' RACE reads with MiXCR, one row per CDR3 protein. The sample lists roughly 1,500,000 distinct CDR3 sequences; 35% to 45% were seen once. Sequencing used blood. These receptors were taken from a woman aged 18-29 years in good health.

The V call is TRBV7-2, the J call TRBJ2-1, with 8 bases fitting TRBD2. V lost 5 bases to trimming and J lost 1 base; unmatched junction nucleotides: 4. Germline V gives CDR1 SGHTA, CDR2 FQGNSA. The CDR3 has 15 amino acids. This chain's CDR3 is CASSLSGNSYNEQFF. DNA for the CDR3: TGTGCCAGCAGCCTTAGCGGGAATTCCTACAATGAGCAGTTCTTC.

This sequence joins TRBV5-1 and TRBJ2-7; tentatively, D is TRBD1 or TRBD2 (6 bases each). V was trimmed by 0 bases and J by 0 bases, leaving 13 bases between them. The germline V gene has CDR1 SGHRS and CDR2 YFSETQ. The CDR3 extends over 16 amino acids. The CDR3 sequence is CASSLASGADSYEQYF. The CDR3 bases are TGCGCCAGCAGCTTGGCGTCGGGGGCCGACTCCTACGAGCAGTACTTC.

This clonotype was detected only a few times. V and J are TRBV4-2 and TRBJ1-6; D call uncertain. Germline CDR1 LGHNA, CDR2 YNFKEQ. The CDR3 totals 16 residues. Trimming removed 0 bases from V and 6 bases from J, with 12 bases in between. The CDR3 DNA reads TGTGCCAGCAGCCAAGAAATAACTGAATCTAATTCACCCCTCCACTTT. This sequence encodes CASSQEITESNSPLHF.

V and J are TRBV10-3 and TRBJ1-5, with D possibly matching TRBD1 (5 bases). CDR3 size: 14 residues. Germline assignment: CDR1 ENHRY and CDR2 SYGVKD. The V end was cut by 10 bases, the J end by 9 bases, with 22 bases between. The CDR3 reads CATRDSSLVRPQHF. In DNA, the CDR3 is TGTGCCACGCGGGACTCCAGCCTCGTCAGGCCCCAGCATTTT.

This clonotype was picked up many times. CDR3 residues: CASSQVSWPADSYEQYF. DNA of the CDR3: TGTGCCAGCAGCCAAGTCTCTTGGCCAGCGGATTCCTACGAGCAGTACTTC. The J gene is TRBJ2-7, the V gene TRBV4-2, with a tentative D call TRBD2 (5 bases). V lost 1 base and J lost 1, with 17 bases in between. The CDR3 runs 17 residues. Germline assignment: CDR1 LGHNA and CDR2 YNFKEQ.

This rearrangement joins TRBV30 to TRBJ2-3; 9 bases line up with TRBD2. This CDR3 is 14 amino acids long. Per germline, CDR1 GTSNPN and CDR2 SVGIG (reference sequence). Losses at the gene ends were 8 bases for V and 1 base for J; bases not matched to a gene: 7. Here the CDR3 DNA reads TGTGCCGCGGAGACTAGCGGAGGCACAGATACGCAGTATTTT. Translation: CAAETSGGTDTQYF. The full variable domain, with the rest looked up from reference TRBV30 and TRBJ2-3, is SQTIHQWPATLVQPVGSPLSLECTVEGTSNPNLYWYRQAAGRGLQLLFYSVGIGQISSEVPQNLSASRPQDRQFILSSKKLLLSDSGFYLCAAETSGGTDTQYFGPGTRLTVL.

The table lists this clonotype with a few counts. CDR3 sequence: CASSFNPTGVSSSPLHF. In DNA, the CDR3 is TGTGCCAGCAGTTTTAATCCGACAGGGGTCTCCAGTTCACCCCTCCACTTT. The genes are TRBV27 and TRBJ1-6; 8 bases align to TRBD1. The germline V gene encodes CDR1 MNHEY and CDR2 SMNVEV (reference sequence). Trimming at V came to 3 bases and at J to 9 bases, leaving 13 bases not matched to a gene. The CDR3 runs 17 residues.

This clonotype was counted only a few times. The chain uses TRBV5-1 and TRBJ2-5, with D perhaps assigned TRBD1 or TRBD2 (5 bases each). Looked up from germline, CDR1 is SGHRS and CDR2 is YFSETQ. The CDR3 contains 15 residues. V shed 1 base and J shed 4 bases, with 14 bases lying between them. Written as DNA, the CDR3 is TGCGCCAGCAGCTTGAGTGGGGGACCACGAGAGACCCAGTACTTC. Amino acids: CASSLSGGPRETQYF.

The genes are TRBV12-1 and TRBJ2-1; the D call TRBD2 from the table was never checked on the DNA. TRBV12-1 is a pseudogene segment. The CDR3 consists of 12 residues. The CDR3 region has the DNA TGTGCCAGCAGGCTATCCGGGAATGAGCAGTTCTTC. This gives the protein CASRLSGNEQFF.

The genes are TRBV12-3 or TRBV12-4 and TRBJ2-7, with a weak D call TRBD2 (7 bases). V dropped 4 bases and J dropped 0 bases, with 10 bases sitting between them. The CDR3 is made up of 14 amino acids. The CDR3 sequence: CASSSGGDSYEQYF. The CDR3 nucleotides are TGTGCCAGCAGTTCGGGGGGCGACTCCTACGAGCAGTACTTC.

This rearrangement joins TRBV15 to TRBJ2-7; 9 nucleotides match TRBD2. The CDR3 has 15 amino acids. Germline CDR1 reads LNHNV; CDR2 reads YYDKDF (reference sequence). Trimming cost V 3 bases and J 4 bases; bases outside gene matches: 7. CDR3 sequence (DNA): TGTGCCACCAGCAGTTCAAGACTAGCGGAGTACGAGCAGTACTTC. Amino acids: CATSSSRLAEYEQYF.

This chain joins TRBV12-3 or TRBV12-4 and TRBJ1-5; a possible D gene is TRBD1 (6 bases). V gave up 3 bases and J gave up 5 bases, with 11 bases separating them. CDR3 size: 14 residues. The CDR3 region has the DNA TGTGCCAGCAGTTTGATACAGGGTTATCAGCCCCAGCATTTT. Translation: CASSLIQGYQPQHF.

The CDR3 DNA reads as TGTGCCAGCAGCCAAGATTGGCTAGCGGGATTCACAGATACGCAGTATTTT. It codes for CASSQDWLAGFTDTQYF. This chain uses TRBV4-2 with TRBJ2-3, with 9 nucleotides matching TRBD2. Germline loops: CDR1 LGHNA, CDR2 YNFKEQ. The CDR3 runs 17 residues. Losses at the gene ends were 0 bases for V and 2 bases for J; bases not matched to a gene: 6.

There are a few counts of this clonotype. J is TRBJ2-1 and V is TRBV5-1; 10 bases line up with TRBD2. This CDR3 comprises 16 residues. CDR1 and CDR2 from the germline V gene are SGHRS and YFSETQ. V dropped 3 bases and J dropped 2; count of bases not matched to a gene: 5. The CDR3, as DNA: TGCGCCAGCAGCTCCGCTAGCGGGAGCACCTACAATGAGCAGTTCTTC. It encodes CASSSASGSTYNEQFF.

The rearrangement joins TRBV4-1 to TRBJ2-1, with 16 bases fitting TRBD2. The CDR3 spans 17 residues. J gave up 4 bases and V 6 bases, and 6 bases lay outside the gene matches. Germline CDR1 is MGHRA and CDR2 is YSYEKL. The DNA for the CDR3 is TGCGCCAGCAGACTGGGACTAGCGGGGGGGCCGTACAATGAGCAGTTCTTC. It codes for CASRLGLAGGPYNEQFF.

There are many counts of this clonotype. This chain joins TRBV12-3 or TRBV12-4 and TRBJ2-3, with D hard to call. The CDR3 sequence is 17 residues long. V gave up 0 bases and J gave up 3 bases, with 16 bases separating them. In DNA, the CDR3 is TGTGCCAGCAGTTTAGCGGGCACAGCGCCCGAGACAGATACGCAGTATTTT. This sequence encodes CASSLAGTAPETDTQYF.

Only a few counts were recorded for this clonotype. DNA of the CDR3: TGTGCCAGCAGAAGTCCCCTTAATGAAGCTTTCTTT. Its protein product is CASRSPLNEAFF. The chain couples TRBV6-5 to TRBJ1-1, with D unresolved. The V and J ends lost 6 bases and 7 bases respectively, with 12 bases between them. CDR3 length equals 12 residues. Germline V gene sequence: CDR1 MNHEY, CDR2 SVGAGI.